These 24 T cell receptor beta chains originate from one sample sequenced in a study of T cell repertoires in cytomegalovirus infection. TCRdb passed the reads through MiXCR, listing each CDR3 protein once. Of 550,000 to 700,000 distinct CDR3 sequences detected, around two fifths appear once; the ten largest clones hold around 46%. Which antigens these TCRs recognize remains unknown. The sequenced sample was cultured PBMCs, obtained from culture after CMV antigen stimulation. The receptors here all came from a human donor in good health (CMV status not recorded). Some clones in this sample may be carry-over from other donors' samples.

The rearrangement uses TRBV19 and TRBJ2-1, with unresolved D. V lost 5 bases to trimming and J lost 6 bases, with 11 bases between them. Germline values: CDR1 LNHDA, CDR2 SQIVND (reference sequence). The CDR3 is made up of 13 amino acids. Written as DNA, the CDR3 is TGTGCCAGTAGTGCCCGGTCACGCAATGAGCAGTTCTTC. Translating gives CASSARSRNEQFF.

The J gene is TRBJ1-4, the V gene TRBV28; no definite D call. The V gene's germline CDR1 is MDHEN and CDR2 SYDVKM. The CDR3 is 14 residues long. V was shortened by 5 bases and J by 8 bases, with 15 bases between the two germline ends. The CDR3 is CASSLGPGGEKLFF. In nucleotides, the CDR3 is TGTGCCAGCAGTCTAGGTCCCGGAGGGGAAAAACTGTTTTTT. The whole variable domain, remainder taken from reference TRBV28 and TRBJ1-4, is DVKVTQSSRYLVKRTGEKVFLECVQDMDHENMFWYRQDPGLGLRLIYFSYDVKMKEKGDIPEGYSVSREKKERFSLILESASTNQTSMYLCASSLGPGGEKLFFGSGTQLSVL.

The chain is built from TRBV2 and TRBJ1-5; possibly TRBD1 for D (5 bases). The germline V gene encodes CDR1 SNHLY and CDR2 FYNNEI. The ends were cut back, 7 bases at V and 4 bases at J, with 11 bases in the middle. The CDR3 extends over 13 amino acids. The CDR3 DNA follows: TGTGCCAGCAACCGGGGGGGTAATCAGCCCCAGCATTTT. Protein: CASNRGGNQPQHF.

The chain employs TRBV7-2 and TRBJ1-2; D unresolved. The germline gives CDR1 SGHTA, CDR2 FQGNSA. The CDR3 extends over 12 amino acids. The ends were cut back, 4 bases at V and 8 bases at J, with 11 bases in the middle. The CDR3 is CASSSVLRGYTF. The DNA of the CDR3 is TGTGCCAGCAGCTCTGTCTTGCGGGGCTACACCTTC.

This clonotype was counted between two and nine times. J is TRBJ2-3 and V is TRBV12-3 or TRBV12-4, with 7 bases that match TRBD1. The CDR3 extends over 15 amino acids. Germline trimming cut 8 bases from V and 3 bases from J; bases unmatched to any gene: 11. The CDR3 DNA reads as TGTGCCAGCTCCATCTGGGCAGGGGGAACAGATACGCAGTATTTT. This encodes CASSIWAGGTDTQYF.

Only a few counts were recorded for this clonotype. V and J are TRBV7-8 and TRBJ2-1; the D gene is possibly TRBD2 (6 bases). The CDR3 totals 16 residues. V dropped 2 bases and J dropped 4 bases, with 15 bases sitting between them. Germline CDR1 SGHVS, CDR2 FQNEAQ. The CDR3 here is CASSLPGVGGYNEQFF. The DNA for the CDR3 is TGTGCCAGCAGCTTACCCGGGGTGGGAGGATACAATGAGCAGTTCTTC.

The J gene is TRBJ1-1, the V gene TRBV28; TRBD1 is a possible D gene (6 bases). Germline CDR1 MDHEN, CDR2 SYDVKM. This CDR3 contains 15 residues. V shed 4 bases and J shed 5 bases, with 17 bases lying between them. CDR3 bases: TGTGCCAGCAGTTCAGCCGGAGGGGACAAGACTGAAGCTTTCTTT. It codes for CASSSAGGDKTEAFF.

This clonotype was seen a handful of times. The CDR3 region is CASRRTGTYEQYF. The CDR3 DNA is TGTGCCAGCAGAAGGACAGGGACGTACGAGCAGTACTTC. The rearrangement uses TRBV7-6 and TRBJ2-7; TRBD1 matches 8 bases. Germline-derived CDR1 and CDR2 are SGHVS and FNYEAQ. J lost 4 bases, V lost 6 bases, and 5 bases had no gene match. This CDR3 has 13 residues.

This clonotype was observed a handful of times. CDR3 sequence reads: CASSLGGSGADGYTF. The CDR3, as DNA: TGTGCCAGCAGCTTAGGAGGGTCAGGGGCTGATGGCTACACCTTC. The chain is built from TRBV7-9 and TRBJ1-2; D might be TRBD1 (6 bases). The V end was cut by 1 base, the J end by 6 bases, with 15 bases between. The CDR3 loop spans 15 amino acids. Germline V gene lookup returns CDR1 SEHNR and CDR2 FQNEAQ (reference sequence).

V usage is TRBV3-1 and J usage is TRBJ2-1; 8 positions match TRBD2. Germline V gene data show CDR1 as LGHDT and CDR2 as YNNKEL (reference sequence). The CDR3 length is 16 residues. After removal of 2 bases from V and 4 bases from J, the junction contained 7 bases not matched to a gene. In DNA form, the CDR3 reads TGTGCCAGCAGCCAACAAGCGGGAGTTGGATACAATGAGCAGTTCTTC. It yields the protein CASSQQAGVGYNEQFF.

This clonotype has only a few counts. This sequence joins TRBV28 and TRBJ2-5; 13 bases are a match to TRBD2. V trimming: 5 bases; J trimming: 4 bases; junction bases outside the gene matches: 4. CDR1 and CDR2 (germline): MDHEN, SYDVKM. The CDR3 contains 15 residues. The DNA for the CDR3 is TGTGCCAGCAGTCCGACTAGCGGGGGGCGAGAGACCCAGTACTTC. This translates into CASSPTSGGRETQYF. Filled out from reference TRBV28 and TRBJ2-5, the complete variable domain reads DVKVTQSSRYLVKRTGEKVFLECVQDMDHENMFWYRQDPGLGLRLIYFSYDVKMKEKGDIPEGYSVSREKKERFSLILESASTNQTSMYLCASSPTSGGRETQYFGPGTRLLVL.

The V call is TRBV4-3, the J call TRBJ2-3; 7 bases agree with TRBD2. The V gene end was trimmed by 1 base and the J gene end by 7 bases; junction bases not matched to a gene: 14. The CDR3 runs to 17 residues. Germline CDR1 and CDR2: LGHNA and YSLEER. The CDR3 DNA reads TGCGCCAGCAGCCAAGGCCCCGCGGCGGGAGTGGGGTATACGCAGTATTTT. As protein: CASSQGPAAGVGYTQYF.

This clonotype was seen a handful of times. The chain employs TRBV7-2 and TRBJ2-7; D remains unclear. Per germline, CDR1 SGHTA and CDR2 FQGNSA. This CDR3 is 11 amino acids long. V lost 2 bases and J lost 5, with 4 bases in between. The CDR3 is CASSLTHEQYF. The CDR3 DNA follows: TGTGCCAGCAGCTTAACCCACGAGCAGTACTTC.

The chain uses TRBV7-2 and TRBJ1-6; no reliable D call. The germline CDR1 and CDR2 sequences are SGHTA and FQGNSA. With 1 base removed from V and 10 bases from J, the gap between germline ends came to 11 bases. The CDR3 consists of 14 residues. CDR3 in amino acids: CASSLGGSRSPLHF. DNA of the CDR3: TGTGCCAGCAGCTTAGGAGGGAGTAGATCACCCCTCCACTTT.

The chain couples TRBV11-2 to TRBJ1-2; a weak D match, TRBD1 (5 bases). The germline V gene encodes CDR1 SGHAT and CDR2 FQNNGV. The CDR3 is 12 residues long. The germline V and J ends were trimmed by 3 bases and 5 bases, with 7 bases remaining between them. The CDR3 coding sequence is TGTGCCAGCAGCTTTTGGGGGTATGGCTACACCTTC. It codes for CASSFWGYGYTF.

This clonotype was counted only a few times. The rearrangement links TRBV6-2 or TRBV6-3 to TRBJ1-5; D possibly corresponds to TRBD1 (5 bases). This CDR3 has 14 amino acids. Germline V gives CDR1 MNHEY, CDR2 SVGEGT. V dropped 2 bases and J dropped 6 bases, with 11 bases sitting between them. CDR3 nucleotides: TGTGCCAGCAGTTACGTCGGGGGGAGTCAGCCCCAGCATTTT. It codes for CASSYVGGSQPQHF.

This chain joins TRBV7-2 and TRBJ2-5; 8 bases match TRBD1. V lost 5 bases to trimming and J lost 5 bases; unmatched junction nucleotides: 7. There are 14 residues in the CDR3. Germline assignment: CDR1 SGHTA and CDR2 FQGNSA. The CDR3 bases are TGTGCCAGCAGCGAACGGACAGGGTACGAGACCCAGTACTTC. This gives the protein CASSERTGYETQYF. The full variable domain, in which reference TRBV7-2 and TRBJ2-5 provide the parts outside the CDR3, is GAGVSQSPSNKVTEKGKDVELRCDPISGHTALYWYRQSLGQGLEFLIYFQGNSAPDKSGLPSDRFSAERTGGSVSTLTIQRTQQEDSAVYLCASSERTGYETQYFGPGTRLLVL.

J is TRBJ2-7 and V is TRBV6-1, with TRBD1 as a possible D gene (5 bases). Germline-derived CDR1 and CDR2 are MNHNS and SASEGT. Trimming cost V 8 bases and J 7 bases, with 15 bases left between them. CDR3 size: 12 residues. CDR3 nucleotides: TGTGCCAGCCTAGAAGGGGTTAGGGAGCAGTACTTC. This gives the protein CASLEGVREQYF.

This rearrangement joins TRBV12-3 or TRBV12-4 to TRBJ1-2; D is possibly TRBD1 (6 bases). Trimming left V 5 bases short and J 8 bases short, with 15 bases between. The CDR3 loop spans 13 amino acids. CDR3 coding DNA: TGTGCCAGCAGTCCCTTGGACAGTCGCGGCTACACCTTC. It yields the protein CASSPLDSRGYTF.

The J gene is TRBJ1-5, the V gene TRBV24-1; D is ambiguous. The V gene's germline CDR1 is KGHDR and CDR2 SFDVKD. This CDR3 has 14 amino acids. Trimming shortened V by 5 bases and J by 0 bases, and 7 bases separated the two germline ends. The CDR3 reads CATSGPNSNQPQHF. The CDR3 DNA reads TGTGCCACCAGTGGCCCAAATAGCAATCAGCCCCAGCATTTT.

This clonotype was observed at least ten times. This sequence joins TRBV7-2 and TRBJ1-1; D is uncertain. Looked up from germline, CDR1 is SGHTA and CDR2 is FQGNSA. Trimming cost V 3 bases and J 1 base, with 6 bases left between them. The CDR3 loop spans 13 amino acids. The CDR3 region is CASSFYRNTEAFF. The CDR3 coding sequence is TGTGCCAGCAGCTTTTACAGGAACACTGAAGCTTTCTTT.

The chain links TRBV6-1 to TRBJ1-5, with no clear D. The CDR3 extends over 13 amino acids. The V end lost 10 bases, the J end lost 2 bases, and 12 bases lay between the germline ends. Germline V gene sequence: CDR1 MNHNS, CDR2 SASEGT. This CDR3 is CATWGFGNQPQHF. The CDR3 bases are TGTGCCACCTGGGGTTTTGGCAATCAGCCCCAGCATTTT.

The chain is built from TRBV19 and TRBJ2-3; perhaps TRBD2 as D (6 bases). Trimming removed 6 bases at V and 8 bases at J, with 18 bases between. Germline-derived CDR1 and CDR2 are LNHDA and SQIVND (reference sequence). This CDR3 has 14 residues. CDR3 bases: TGTGCCAGTAGCGGCGGGAACCTGATTGCTACGCAGTATTTT. Protein sequence: CASSGGNLIATQYF.

This clonotype was seen only a few times. The gene calls are TRBV12-3 or TRBV12-4 and TRBJ2-1; TRBD2 matches at 13 bases. The junction had 10 bases not matched to a gene; V was cut back by 6 bases and J by 2 bases. This CDR3 region has 18 residues. The CDR3 sequence is CASSRTSGGLPPYNEQFF. CDR3 DNA: TGTGCCAGCAGCCGGACTAGCGGGGGACTACCTCCCTACAATGAGCAGTTCTTC.